This T cell receptor beta chain came from a study of early T cells in non-severe SARS-CoV-2 infection. Across the study: The input, bulk RNA from unsorted whole blood, was sequenced, and chains were unpaired.

Findings of the study overall: Sequences matched to VDJdb favored anti-spike CD8 responses, while private and CD4 specificities were missed.

With V trimmed by 3 bases and J by 8 bases, 5 bases remained unmatched. The V gene's germline CDR1 is GTSNPN and CDR2 SVGIG (reference sequence). The CDR3 extends over 13 amino acids. This clonotype was seen repeatedly, ten times or more. What it binds is unknown. As part of library construction, unique molecular identifiers were attached to individual cDNA molecules. TCRdb re-called the 5' RACE reads through MiXCR, storing one row per CDR3 protein. The sample includes 45,000 to 55,000 distinct CDR3 sequences, 6.2% of them seen just once. The receptor's source is an adult who was a healthcare worker with PCR-confirmed SARS-CoV-2 infection or an uninfected control (not recorded which). The genes are TRBV30 and TRBJ2-1; 9 nucleotides line up with TRBD1. The sequencing sample was made of whole blood. The CDR3 here is CAWSSGQGDEQFF. The CDR3 bases are TGTGCCTGGAGCTCGGGACAGGGCGATGAGCAGTTCTTC.